This T cell receptor beta chain was sequenced in a study of T cell responses to AZD1222 COVID-19 vaccine. Study results and caveats: Breadth and depth of Spike-specific TCRs rose after two AZD1222 doses.

Only in-frame clones appear in the TCRdb table, and some are missing; sequencing was by immunoSEQ multiplex PCR. Of about 68,000 clones in the sample, about 80% are singletons; the top ten hold 9.5% to 13%. Remarks on this clone: Its antigen remains unknown.

Specimen: peripheral blood, collected on day 0 of AZD1222 vaccination. The source is an adult in good health.

DNA of the CDR3: TGTGCCTGGAGGCTGGCCCCCTATGGCTACACCTTC. This gives the protein CAWRLAPYGYTF. V and J are TRBV30 and TRBJ1-2; D is unresolved. Germline values: CDR1 GTSNPN, CDR2 SVGIG (reference sequence). Trimming took 3 bases from V and 4 from J, leaving 9 bases between them. This CDR3 comprises 12 residues.